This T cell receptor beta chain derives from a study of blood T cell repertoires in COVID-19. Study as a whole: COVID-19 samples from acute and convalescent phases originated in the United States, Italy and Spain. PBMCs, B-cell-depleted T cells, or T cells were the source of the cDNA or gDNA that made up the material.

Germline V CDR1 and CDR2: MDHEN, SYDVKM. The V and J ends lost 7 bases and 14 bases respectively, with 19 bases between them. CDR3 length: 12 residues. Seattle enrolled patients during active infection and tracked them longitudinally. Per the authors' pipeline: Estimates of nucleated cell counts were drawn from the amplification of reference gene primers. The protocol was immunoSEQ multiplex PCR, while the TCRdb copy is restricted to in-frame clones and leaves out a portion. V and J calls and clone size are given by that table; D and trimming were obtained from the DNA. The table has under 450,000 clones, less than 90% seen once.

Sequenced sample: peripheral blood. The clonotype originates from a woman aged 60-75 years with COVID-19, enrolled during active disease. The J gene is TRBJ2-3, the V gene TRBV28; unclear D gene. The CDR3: CASTTQAHFWYF. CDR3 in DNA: TGTGCCAGCACCACCCAGGCACACTTTTGGTATTTT.